A single sample gave rise to the 13 T cell receptor beta chains below, sequenced in a study of blood T cell repertoires in COVID-19. The protocol was immunoSEQ multiplex PCR, while the TCRdb copy is restricted to in-frame clones and leaves out a portion. The table records roughly 73,000 clones, approximately 91% of them present only once. Sequencing input: peripheral blood. The receptors stem from a man between 65 and 80 years old with active or convalescent COVID-19.

The chain has TRBV6-6 and TRBJ2-7; possibly TRBD1 for D (6 bases). The V gene's germline CDR1 is MNHNY and CDR2 SVGAGI (reference sequence). V was shortened by 5 bases and J by 0 bases, with 14 bases between the two germline ends. This CDR3 has 15 amino acids. CDR3: CASSKYGTSSYEQYF. The DNA of the CDR3 is TGTGCCAGCAGTAAATACGGGACAAGCTCCTACGAGCAGTACTTC.

The chain couples TRBV28 to TRBJ1-5; TRBD1 agrees at 8 bases. V lost 8 bases, J lost 6 bases, and 3 bases stayed unmatched. The CDR3 spans 12 residues. Germline CDR1 reads MDHEN; CDR2 reads SYDVKM. CDR3 in DNA: TGTGCCAGCGACAGGGGCTCTCAGCCCCAGCATTTT. This codes for CASDRGSQPQHF. Variable domain in full (rest from reference TRBV28 and TRBJ1-5): DVKVTQSSRYLVKRTGEKVFLECVQDMDHENMFWYRQDPGLGLRLIYFSYDVKMKEKGDIPEGYSVSREKKERFSLILESASTNQTSMYLCASDRGSQPQHFGDGTRLSIL.

This chain uses TRBV6-5 with TRBJ1-1; 9 nucleotides match TRBD1. CDR1 and CDR2 from the germline V gene are MNHEY and SVGAGI. J lost 6 bases, V lost 7 bases, and 6 bases had no gene match. This CDR3 is built from 13 residues. The CDR3 protein is CASIQTGGAEAFF. The CDR3 nucleotides read TGTGCCAGCATTCAGACAGGGGGGGCTGAAGCTTTCTTT.

The chain employs TRBV12-5 and TRBJ1-1; D is possibly TRBD1 (5 bases). The germline gives CDR1 LGHNT, CDR2 FRNRAP. V dropped 5 bases and J dropped 5 bases, with 12 bases sitting between them. This CDR3 is 13 amino acids long. CDR3 DNA sequence: TGTGCTAGTGGTAGGGTGGGGGGGACTGAAGCTTTCTTT. It yields the protein CASGRVGGTEAFF.

The chain has TRBV19 and TRBJ2-3; 14 nucleotides align to TRBD2. The V and J ends lost 5 bases and 6 bases, in that order; junction bases with no gene match: 7. Germline V lookup: CDR1 LNHDA, CDR2 SQIVND (reference sequence). The CDR3 covers 16 residues. The CDR3 DNA is TGTGCCAGTAGTGGGACTAGCGGGGGCTTCGAGGATACGCAGTATTTT. This codes for CASSGTSGGFEDTQYF. The whole variable domain, remainder taken from reference TRBV19 and TRBJ2-3, is DGGITQSPKYLFRKEGQNVTLSCEQNLNHDAMYWYRQDPGQGLRLIYYSQIVNDFQKGDIAEGYSVSREKKESFPLTVTSAQKNPTAFYLCASSGTSGGFEDTQYFGPGTRLTVL.

V and J are TRBV6-2 or TRBV6-3 and TRBJ2-7; 9 nucleotides agree with TRBD2. V lost 2 bases to trimming and J lost 3 bases; unmatched junction nucleotides: 8. Looked up from germline, CDR1 is MNHEY and CDR2 is SVGEGT. This CDR3 contains 16 residues. The CDR3 DNA follows: TGTGCCAGCAGTTACAACCGAGCGGGGGGTGGCTACGAGCAGTACTTC. The encoded protein is CASSYNRAGGGYEQYF.

The chain joins TRBV15 to TRBJ2-5; 10 nucleotides align to TRBD1. Germline V gene data show CDR1 as LNHNV and CDR2 as YYDKDF (reference sequence). Unmatched junction bases numbered 10, after V lost 2 bases and J lost 4 bases. There are 17 residues in the CDR3. The CDR3, as DNA: TGTGCCACCAGCAGAATTAGAGACAGGGGGCTTTTAGAGACCCAGTACTTC. It is translated as CATSRIRDRGLLETQYF. The whole variable domain, remainder taken from reference TRBV15 and TRBJ2-5, is DAMVIQNPRYQVTQFGKPVTLSCSQTLNHNVMYWYQQKSSQAPKLLFHYYDKDFNNEADTPDNFQSRRPNTSFCFLDIRSPGLGDTAMYLCATSRIRDRGLLETQYFGPGTRLLVL.

V usage is TRBV27 and J usage is TRBJ1-1; unclear D gene. Germline CDR1 reads MNHEY; CDR2 reads SMNVEV (reference sequence). V was pared by 0 bases and J by 7 bases, with 9 bases between. There are 13 residues in the CDR3. CDR3 sequence reads: CASSLSRVGEAFF. In DNA, the CDR3 is TGTGCCAGCAGTTTATCGAGGGTCGGTGAAGCTTTCTTT.

The chain has TRBV28 and TRBJ2-5; weak D call: TRBD2 (6 bases). The V gene lost 8 bases and the J gene lost 2 bases, with 12 bases spanning the gap. The CDR3 is 13 residues long. Germline loops: CDR1 MDHEN, CDR2 SYDVKM. In nucleotides, the CDR3 is TGTGCCAGCTACGGCGGGGCACAAGAGACCCAGTACTTC. Protein: CASYGGAQETQYF.

The rearrangement links TRBV29-1 to TRBJ2-5; D remains ambiguous. The germline CDR1 and CDR2 sequences are SQVTM and ANQGSEA. The ends were cut back, 3 bases at V and 5 bases at J, with 10 bases in the middle. The CDR3 extends over 12 amino acids. This CDR3 is CSVEPLEETQYF. The CDR3 region has the DNA TGCAGCGTTGAGCCCCTTGAGGAGACCCAGTACTTC.

This chain joins TRBV6-5 and TRBJ1-1; D not resolved. Germline CDR1 reads MNHEY; CDR2 reads SVGAGI. The CDR3 totals 15 residues. V was clipped by 6 bases and J by 2 bases, with 16 bases between them. Written as DNA, the CDR3 is TGTGCCAGCAGCCCAGTTAGACGCGGCAACACTGAAGCTTTCTTT. Protein sequence: CASSPVRRGNTEAFF.

The chain links TRBV20-1 to TRBJ1-5, with D perhaps TRBD1 (5 bases). This CDR3 contains 11 residues. Trimming stripped 4 bases from V and 7 bases from J, with 8 bases between. The germline CDR1 and CDR2 sequences are DFQATT and SNEGSKA (reference sequence). The CDR3 DNA reads TGCAGTGCTACGGCAGGGCAGCCCCAGCATTTT. Its translation: CSATAGQPQHF.

The genes are TRBV5-1 and TRBJ2-5, with D tentatively TRBD2 (6 bases). The CDR3 loop spans 14 amino acids. V was pared by 2 bases and J by 4 bases, with 12 bases between. Germline CDR1 reads SGHRS; CDR2 reads YFSETQ. As DNA, the CDR3 is TGCGCCAGCAGCTTTTTTCGGGGGACAGAGACCCAGTACTTC. Translating it yields CASSFFRGTETQYF. The variable domain in full, with the rest retrieved from reference TRBV5-1 and TRBJ2-5, is KAGVTQTPRYLIKTRGQQVTLSCSPISGHRSVSWYQQTPGQGLQFLFEYFSETQRNKGNFPGRFSGRQFSNSRSEMNVSTLELGDSALYLCASSFFRGTETQYFGPGTRLLVL.